The sequence of this TCR beta chain was determined in a study of cytomegalovirus exposure and HLA in healthy donors. In the PCR, 60 Vbeta and 13 Jbeta primers were used. Clones were read by immunoSEQ multiplex PCR, and TCRdb kept only the in-frame ones, dropping some. The repertoire holds under 200,000 clones, 80% to 90% seen once, with 1.9% in the top ten. For this clone: What it recognizes is unknown.

V dropped 4 bases and J dropped 3 bases, with 16 bases sitting between them. CDR1 is MDHEN and CDR2 is SYDVKM in the germline V gene. The CDR3 runs 16 residues. Overall study results and limits: Confirmation was obtained in vitro that a few CMV-associated chains are specific for CMV antigens. The number of N-insertions in an Asian-associated ancestry cluster was reportedly below the 666-donor mean in a later analysis. TCR beta sequences reportedly predicted most subjects' HLA-A and HLA-B alleles accurately. For most TCR beta V segments, an earlier analysis put the productive rate at about 87% or about 30% of the time.

This rearrangement joins TRBV28 to TRBJ1-3; D gene uncertain. The origin of this receptor is a young man in good health and CMV-seronegative. The sequenced material came from PBMCs. CDR3 nucleotides: TGTGCCAGCAGTTCCCGAGGGTTTTACGGTGGAAACACCATATATTTT. Translated, it gives CASSSRGFYGGNTIYF.